The rows below give T cell receptor beta chains drawn from one sample of a study of Tregs in tolerant kidney transplant recipients. Profiled with immunoSEQ multiplex PCR; TCRdb holds only in-frame clones, not every one. The table has 85,000 to 95,000 clones, approximately 92% seen once. Sequencing input: CD8+ T cells from blood. Receptors were obtained from a human donor in good health. Each CDR3 is given with its conserved first and last residue. The order of the fields is CDR3 protein, CDR3 DNA, V gene, D gene, clone size, J gene. A D gene is named only where the DNA matches it firmly. The size of a clone is reported for some rows only, either as once, few or many, or as a class for expanded clones.

CASSVGVTGEDEQYF TGTGCCAGCAGCGTAGGAGTGACAGGGGAGGACGAGCAGTACTTC TRBV9 TRBD1 - TRBJ2-7
CASRGAGEETQYF TGTGCCAGTAGGGGGGCAGGGGAAGAGACCCAGTACTTC TRBV11-2 - - TRBJ2-5
CASSERTGTAKTYEQYF TGTGCCAGCAGCGAGAGGACCGGGACAGCCAAAACCTACGAGCAGTACTTC TRBV9 TRBD1 - TRBJ2-7
CASSLSASGRGGELFF TGTGCCAGCAGCTTGTCGGCTAGCGGGAGAGGCGGGGAGCTGTTTTTT TRBV5-6 TRBD2 - TRBJ2-2
CASSDNLAGGPSYEQYF TGTGCCAGCAGCGATAACTTAGCGGGGGGCCCCTCCTACGAGCAGTACTTC TRBV5-4 TRBD2 - TRBJ2-7
CASSGATGKGYEQYF TGTGCTAGCAGCGGAGCAACGGGGAAAGGGTACGAGCAGTACTTC TRBV7-7 - - TRBJ2-7
CASSPPGWPYEQYF TGTGCCAGCAGCCCTCCGGGGTGGCCCTACGAGCAGTACTTC TRBV11-2 - - TRBJ2-7
CASSREGDSGGVEQFF TGTGCCAGCAGCCGTGAAGGGGATAGCGGGGGGGTTGAGCAGTTCTTC TRBV11-2 TRBD2 - TRBJ2-1
CASRGPSTDTQYF TGTGCCAGCAGAGGCCCGAGCACAGATACGCAGTATTTT TRBV7-9 - - TRBJ2-3
CASSRQGPGNTIYF TGTGCCAGCAGCCGACAGGGTCCGGGGAACACCATATATTTT TRBV6-1 TRBD1 once TRBJ1-3